These T cell receptor beta chains were read from a single sample in a study of blood T cell repertoires in COVID-19. Sequencing used immunoSEQ multiplex PCR; TCRdb keeps in-frame clones, though not all of them. The sample contains around 130,000 clones, roughly four fifths of which appear only once. Sample: peripheral blood. The source of these receptors is a human donor in a cohort sampled during active COVID-19. CDR3s leave out the opening cysteine and the closing phenylalanine or tryptophan. D genes are given only for firm matches. A row's size may be missing; if present it is once, few, many or a size class.

d_call clone_size v_call cdr3_aa
TRBD1 - TRBV27 ASSQMGTGHTEAF
- - TRBV4-1 ASSQVTGLNTEAF
TRBD2 - TRBV6-2/TRBV6-3 ASSYPAPGLPTYEQY
- - TRBV6-5 ASTLLQGNTEAF
TRBD1 once TRBV4-3 ASSLAGGQVYTEAF
- - TRBV6-6 ASWGGATNEKLF
TRBD2 few TRBV7-8 ASSLLAGTTYEQY
TRBD2 once TRBV2 ASSARTSGRADTQY
TRBD2 once TRBV24-1 ATSDLLAGGLAGELF
- - TRBV6-1 ASSELRANEQF
- - TRBV19 ASSIPPFPRGTSNQPQH
TRBD1 - TRBV27 ASSDGTGGSNEQY
- - TRBV1 TRILGGSEQY
- - TRBV7-6 ASSNGGYEQY
- - TRBV19 ASSGHHQPQH
TRBD1 - TRBV19 ASSIRTGPNYGYT
TRBD1 - TRBV7-9 ASSLDQGAWGEKLF
TRBD1 - TRBV11-3 ASTLTGESYNSPLH
- - TRBV10-2 ASSETGNTGELF
- - TRBV4-3 ASSPTRGQPGEQY
TRBD2 - TRBV7-2 ASSPTSGGAGEQY
- - TRBV6-6 ASSPRGEKLF
TRBD1 - TRBV5-1 ASSLVITGVGTDTQY
TRBD1 - TRBV20-1 SASPLDRAGDTEAF
TRBD1 - TRBV9 ASSQGQGGNEQF
- few TRBV28 ASSSARGNQPQH
TRBD1 - TRBV6-5 ASIRTGGNQPQH
- - TRBV13 ASSPPLGRNTEAF
TRBD1 once TRBV5-1 ASSLGDDRVHEQY
- - TRBV10-1 ASSDKGYEQY
TRBD2 - TRBV19 ASSQRGAYEQY
- - TRBV6-2/TRBV6-3 ASSSEGGPNQPQH
- - TRBV10-3 AISEWGGQGSYEQY
- - TRBV3-1/TRBV3-2 ASSHSGTYVHNEQF
TRBD2 - TRBV19 ASSALGGETQY
TRBD1 - TRBV5-1 ASSPRQGASEAF
- few TRBV2 ASRGAYEQY
TRBD1 - TRBV2 ASRDRGRYNEQF
- - TRBV7-9 ASSFRLGELF
TRBD1 - TRBV5-1 ASSLAGTGGTTGELF
- - TRBV29-1 SVVPDTEAF
- - TRBV21-1 ASRTSLIQRSYNEQF
TRBD1 few TRBV5-5 ASSLGQANYGYT
- - TRBV6-5 ASSYLQGSTQY
- once TRBV7-9 ASSSTGQSYNEQF
- - TRBV7-9 ATRDKYYNSPLH
- - TRBV15 ATSRDRALAEETQY
- once TRBV19 ASSPNRVSSNQPQH
- - TRBV6-5 ASKAGKTGELF
TRBD1 few TRBV3-1/TRBV3-2 ASSPTGGSQPQH
TRBD2 few TRBV6-1 ASSERASGSYNEQF
- few TRBV4-1 ASSQDLRVGVDTIY
- - TRBV7-2 ASSYAVSTDTQY